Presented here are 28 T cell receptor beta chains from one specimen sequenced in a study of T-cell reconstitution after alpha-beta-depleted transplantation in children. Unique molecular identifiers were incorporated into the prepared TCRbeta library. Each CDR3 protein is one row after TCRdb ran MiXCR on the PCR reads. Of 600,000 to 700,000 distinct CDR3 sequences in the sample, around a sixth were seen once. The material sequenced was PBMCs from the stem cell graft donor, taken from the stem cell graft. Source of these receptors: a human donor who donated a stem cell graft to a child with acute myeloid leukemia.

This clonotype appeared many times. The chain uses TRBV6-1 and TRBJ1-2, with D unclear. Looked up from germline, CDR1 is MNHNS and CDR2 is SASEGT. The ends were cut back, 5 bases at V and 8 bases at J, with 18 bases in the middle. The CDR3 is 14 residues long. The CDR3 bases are TGTGCCAGCAGTACGGACGGTCGCCGGAGGGGCTACACCTTC. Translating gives CASSTDGRRRGYTF.

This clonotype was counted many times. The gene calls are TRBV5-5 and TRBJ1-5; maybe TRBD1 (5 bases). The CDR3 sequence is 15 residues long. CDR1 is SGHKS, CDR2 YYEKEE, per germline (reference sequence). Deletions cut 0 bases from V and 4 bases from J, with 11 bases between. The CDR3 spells CASSLVSAGNQPQHF. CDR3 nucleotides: TGTGCCAGCAGCTTGGTTTCGGCAGGGAATCAGCCCCAGCATTTT. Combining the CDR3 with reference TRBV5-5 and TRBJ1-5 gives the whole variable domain DAGVTQSPTHLIKTRGQQVTLRCSPISGHKSVSWYQQVLGQGPQFIFQYYEKEERGRGNFPDRFSARQFPNYSSELNVNALLLGDSALYLCASSLVSAGNQPQHFGDGTRLSIL.

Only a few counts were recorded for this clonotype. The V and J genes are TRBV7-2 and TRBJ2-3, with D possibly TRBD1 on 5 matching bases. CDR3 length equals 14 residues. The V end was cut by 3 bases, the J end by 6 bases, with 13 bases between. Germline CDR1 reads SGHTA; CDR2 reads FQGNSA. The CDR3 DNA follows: TGTGCCAGCAGCTTCAGTGGGGCCCCGGATACGCAGTATTTT. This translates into CASSFSGAPDTQYF.

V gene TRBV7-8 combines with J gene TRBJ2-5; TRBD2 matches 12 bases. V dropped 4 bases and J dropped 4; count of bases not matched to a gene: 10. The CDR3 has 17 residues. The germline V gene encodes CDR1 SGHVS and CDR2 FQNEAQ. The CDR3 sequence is CASSSKLLAGGLETQYF. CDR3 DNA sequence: TGTGCCAGCAGCTCAAAGCTGCTAGCGGGGGGGTTAGAGACCCAGTACTTC.

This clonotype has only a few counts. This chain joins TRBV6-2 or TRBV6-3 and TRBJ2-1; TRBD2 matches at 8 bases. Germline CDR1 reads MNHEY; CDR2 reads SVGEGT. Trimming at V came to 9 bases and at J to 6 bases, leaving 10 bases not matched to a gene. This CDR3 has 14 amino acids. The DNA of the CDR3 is TGTGCCAGTGGCCGCTCGGGGGGGTGCAATGAGCAGTTCTTC. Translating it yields CASGRSGGCNEQFF.

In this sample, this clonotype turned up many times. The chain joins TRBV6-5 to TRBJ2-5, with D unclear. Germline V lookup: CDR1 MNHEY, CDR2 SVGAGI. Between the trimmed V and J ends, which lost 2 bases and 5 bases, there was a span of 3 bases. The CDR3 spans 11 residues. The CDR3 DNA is TGTGCCAGCAGTTACCTCGAGACCCAGTACTTC. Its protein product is CASSYLETQYF.

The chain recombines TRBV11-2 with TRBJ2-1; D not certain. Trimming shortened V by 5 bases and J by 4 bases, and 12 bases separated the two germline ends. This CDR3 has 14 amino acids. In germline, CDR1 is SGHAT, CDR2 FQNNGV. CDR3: CASSTRGPYNEQFF. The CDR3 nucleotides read TGTGCCAGCAGCACACGAGGCCCTTACAATGAGCAGTTCTTC.

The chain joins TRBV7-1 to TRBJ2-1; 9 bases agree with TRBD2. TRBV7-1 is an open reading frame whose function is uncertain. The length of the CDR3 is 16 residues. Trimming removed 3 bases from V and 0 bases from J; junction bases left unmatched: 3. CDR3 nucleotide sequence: TGTGCCAGCAGCTCCTTTAGCGGGGGCTCCTACAATGAGCAGTTCTTC. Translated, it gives CASSSFSGGSYNEQFF.

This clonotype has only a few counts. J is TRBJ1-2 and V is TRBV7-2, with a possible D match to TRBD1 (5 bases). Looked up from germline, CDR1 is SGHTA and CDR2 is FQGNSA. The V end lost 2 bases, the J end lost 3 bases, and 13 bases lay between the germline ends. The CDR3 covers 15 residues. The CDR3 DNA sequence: TGTGCCAGCAGCTTAAGGATAGCGGGGGACTATGGCTACACCTTC. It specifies CASSLRIAGDYGYTF.

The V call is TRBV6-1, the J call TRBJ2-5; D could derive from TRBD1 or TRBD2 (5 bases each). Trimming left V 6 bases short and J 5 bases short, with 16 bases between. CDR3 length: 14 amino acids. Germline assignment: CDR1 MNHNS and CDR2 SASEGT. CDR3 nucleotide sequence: TGTGCCAGCAGGGGGCTGTTGGGACGGGAGACCCAGTACTTC. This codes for CASRGLLGRETQYF.

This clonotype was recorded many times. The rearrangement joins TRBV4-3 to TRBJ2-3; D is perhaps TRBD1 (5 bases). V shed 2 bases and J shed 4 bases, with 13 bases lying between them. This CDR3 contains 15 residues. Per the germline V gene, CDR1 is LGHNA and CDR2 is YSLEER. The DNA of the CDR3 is TGCGCCAGCAGCCAATCTTTCAGGGTAGCAGATACGCAGTATTTT. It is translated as CASSQSFRVADTQYF.

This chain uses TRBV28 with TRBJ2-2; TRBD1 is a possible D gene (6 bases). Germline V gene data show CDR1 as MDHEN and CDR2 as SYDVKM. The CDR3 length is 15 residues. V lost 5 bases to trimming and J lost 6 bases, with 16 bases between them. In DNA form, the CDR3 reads TGTGCCAGCAGTCTCACAGGGTCCGGAGCCGGGGAGCTGTTTTTT. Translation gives CASSLTGSGAGELFF.

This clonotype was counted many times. The CDR3 sequence is CSARVTSYGYTF. CDR3 nucleotide sequence: TGCAGTGCTAGGGTGACATCCTATGGCTACACCTTC. V gene TRBV20-1 combines with J gene TRBJ1-2; D is unclear. Trimming cost V 3 bases and J 4 bases, with 9 bases left between them. Germline-derived CDR1 and CDR2 are DFQATT and SNEGSKA (reference sequence). CDR3 length: 12 amino acids.

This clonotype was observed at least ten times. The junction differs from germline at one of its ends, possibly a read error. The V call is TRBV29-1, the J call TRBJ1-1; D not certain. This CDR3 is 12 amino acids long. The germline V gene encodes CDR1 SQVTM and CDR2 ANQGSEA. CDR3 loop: CSVQEGLLEAFF. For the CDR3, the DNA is TGCAGCGTTCAAGAGGGCCTACTTGAAGCTTTCTTT.

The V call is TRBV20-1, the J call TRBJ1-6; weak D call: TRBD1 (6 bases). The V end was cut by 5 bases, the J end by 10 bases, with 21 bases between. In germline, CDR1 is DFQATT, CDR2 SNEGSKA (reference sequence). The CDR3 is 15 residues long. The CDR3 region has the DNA TGCAGTGCTCTACCACCGGGACACTTTATATCACCCCTCCACTTT. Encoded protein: CSALPPGHFISPLHF.

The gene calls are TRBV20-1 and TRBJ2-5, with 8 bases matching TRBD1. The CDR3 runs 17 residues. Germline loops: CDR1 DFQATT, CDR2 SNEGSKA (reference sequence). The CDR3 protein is CCVGPRQGTFGVETQYF. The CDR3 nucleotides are TGCTGTGTGGGGCCGAGACAGGGGACTTTTGGCGTAGAGACCCAGTACTTC.

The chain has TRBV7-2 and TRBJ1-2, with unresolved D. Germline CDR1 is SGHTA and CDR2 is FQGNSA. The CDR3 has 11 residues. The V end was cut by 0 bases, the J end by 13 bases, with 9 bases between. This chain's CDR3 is CASSLARTSTF. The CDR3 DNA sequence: TGTGCCAGCAGCTTAGCGCGGACTTCCACCTTC.

DNA of the CDR3: TGTGCCAGCAGGACACAGGGGGCGCGTGAAAAACTGTTTTTT. Translation: CASRTQGAREKLFF. The rearrangement joins TRBV12-3 or TRBV12-4 to TRBJ1-4; 9 nucleotides agree with TRBD1. With V trimmed by 6 bases and J by 7 bases, 6 bases remained unmatched. There are 14 residues in the CDR3.

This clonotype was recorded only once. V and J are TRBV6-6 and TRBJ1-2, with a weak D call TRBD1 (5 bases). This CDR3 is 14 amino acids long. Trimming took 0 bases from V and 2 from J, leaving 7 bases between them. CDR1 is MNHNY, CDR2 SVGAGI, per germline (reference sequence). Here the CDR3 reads CASSYSGPNYGYTF. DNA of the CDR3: TGTGCCAGCAGTTACTCGGGGCCCAACTATGGCTACACCTTC.

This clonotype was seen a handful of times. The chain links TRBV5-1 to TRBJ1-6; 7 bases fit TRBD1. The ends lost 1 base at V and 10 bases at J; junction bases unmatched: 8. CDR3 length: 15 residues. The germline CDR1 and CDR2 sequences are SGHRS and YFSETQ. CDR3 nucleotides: TGCGCCAGCAGCTTGTCACAGGGGCGCTCATCACCCCTCCACTTT. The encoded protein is CASSLSQGRSSPLHF.

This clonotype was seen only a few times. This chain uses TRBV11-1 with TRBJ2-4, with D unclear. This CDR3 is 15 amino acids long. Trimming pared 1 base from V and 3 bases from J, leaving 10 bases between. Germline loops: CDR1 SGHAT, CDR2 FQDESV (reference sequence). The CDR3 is CASSLGVEFKNIQYF. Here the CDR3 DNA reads TGTGCCAGCAGCTTAGGAGTGGAGTTCAAAAACATTCAGTACTTC. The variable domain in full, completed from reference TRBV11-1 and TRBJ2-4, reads EAEVAQSPRYKITEKSQAVAFWCDPISGHATLYWYRQILGQGPELLVQFQDESVVDDSQLPKDRFSAERLKGVDSTLKIQPAELGDSAMYLCASSLGVEFKNIQYFGAGTRLSVL.

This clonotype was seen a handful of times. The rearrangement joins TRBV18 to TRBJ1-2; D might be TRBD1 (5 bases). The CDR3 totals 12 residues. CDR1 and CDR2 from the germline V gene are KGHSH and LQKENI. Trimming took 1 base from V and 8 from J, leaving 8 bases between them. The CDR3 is CASSPQGAGYTF. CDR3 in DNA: TGTGCCAGCTCACCACAAGGGGCCGGCTACACCTTC.

CDR3 DNA: TGTGCCAGCAGTGGATCCACCGAGATCAGGACCTACAATGAGCAGTTCTTC. The encoded protein is CASSGSTEIRTYNEQFF. The V call is TRBV2, the J call TRBJ2-1, with D uncertain. Trimming shortened V by 4 bases and J by 2 bases, and 18 bases separated the two germline ends. The V gene's germline CDR1 is SNHLY and CDR2 FYNNEI. The CDR3 has 17 amino acids. Supplemented by reference TRBV2 and TRBJ2-1, the full variable domain reads EPEVTQTPSHQVTQMGQEVILRCVPISNHLYFYWYRQILGQKVEFLVSFYNNEISEKSEIFDDQFSVERPDGSNFTLKIRSTKLEDSAMYFCASSGSTEIRTYNEQFFGPGTRLTVL.

The CDR3 here is CASSAQMNQPQHF. CDR3 bases: TGTGCCAGCAGTGCTCAGATGAATCAGCCCCAGCATTTT. The rearrangement uses TRBV28 and TRBJ1-5; unclear D gene. The V gene's germline CDR1 is MDHEN and CDR2 SYDVKM. This CDR3 region has 13 residues. The V end lost 5 bases, the J end lost 4 bases, and 9 bases lay between the germline ends. Using reference TRBV28 and TRBJ1-5 for the parts outside the CDR3, the full variable domain is DVKVTQSSRYLVKRTGEKVFLECVQDMDHENMFWYRQDPGLGLRLIYFSYDVKMKEKGDIPEGYSVSREKKERFSLILESASTNQTSMYLCASSAQMNQPQHFGDGTRLSIL.

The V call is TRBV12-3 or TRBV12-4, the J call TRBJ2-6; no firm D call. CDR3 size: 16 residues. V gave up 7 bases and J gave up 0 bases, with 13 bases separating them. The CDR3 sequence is CASTLTASSGANVLTF. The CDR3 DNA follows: TGTGCCAGCACCTTAACGGCTTCCTCTGGGGCCAACGTCCTGACTTTC.

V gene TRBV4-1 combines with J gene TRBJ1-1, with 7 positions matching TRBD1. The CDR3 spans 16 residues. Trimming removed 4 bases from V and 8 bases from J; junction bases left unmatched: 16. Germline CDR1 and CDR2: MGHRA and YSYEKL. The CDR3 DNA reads TGCGCCAGCAGCCCCCCCGTGGAGACAGGGATAGTAGAAGCTTTCTTT. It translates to CASSPPVETGIVEAFF.

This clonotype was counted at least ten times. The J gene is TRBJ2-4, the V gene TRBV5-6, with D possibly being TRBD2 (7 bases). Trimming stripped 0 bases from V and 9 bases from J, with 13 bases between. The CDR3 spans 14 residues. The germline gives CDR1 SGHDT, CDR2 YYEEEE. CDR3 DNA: TGTGCCAGCAGCTTGGGGGGGGGCGGAGGCATTCAGTACTTC. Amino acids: CASSLGGGGGIQYF.

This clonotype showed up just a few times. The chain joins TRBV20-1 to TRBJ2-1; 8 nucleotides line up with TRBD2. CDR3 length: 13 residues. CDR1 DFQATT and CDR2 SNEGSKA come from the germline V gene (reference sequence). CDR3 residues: CAGRLARSNEQFF. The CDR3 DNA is TGCGCCGGCCGACTAGCGCGGAGCAATGAGCAGTTCTTC.